This T cell receptor beta chain is from a study of T cells in Graves' hyperthyroidism and ophthalmopathy. Ten or more counts support this clonotype. Its antigen remains unidentified. Exclusion criteria comprised uncontrolled infection, other autoimmune disease, pregnancy or lactation. This CDR3 has 16 residues. The V gene's germline CDR1 is SEHNR and CDR2 FQNEAQ (reference sequence). The V and J ends lost 0 bases and 2 bases respectively, with 10 bases between them. The study, taken as a whole, reports: Ophthalmopathy was identified by the model a median around 6.9 months ahead of onset.

The source material, RNA transcripts, was used to amplify TCR beta CDR3 regions. The HTBI primer set was used in a first-round RT-PCR of the TCR CDR3. TCRdb called the multiplex PCR reads again in MiXCR, with one record for every CDR3 protein. The table has some 250,000 distinct CDR3 sequences, roughly 14% seen once. The sample comprised blood. The TCR comes from a woman aged 40 to 50 with Graves' hyperthyroidism that later progressed to Graves' ophthalmopathy. This chain links TRBV7-9 with TRBJ1-4; D might be TRBD1 (6 bases). CDR3 loop: CASSLATGPTNEKLFF. CDR3 nucleotides: TGTGCCAGCAGCTTAGCCACAGGGCCTACTAATGAAAAACTGTTTTTT.